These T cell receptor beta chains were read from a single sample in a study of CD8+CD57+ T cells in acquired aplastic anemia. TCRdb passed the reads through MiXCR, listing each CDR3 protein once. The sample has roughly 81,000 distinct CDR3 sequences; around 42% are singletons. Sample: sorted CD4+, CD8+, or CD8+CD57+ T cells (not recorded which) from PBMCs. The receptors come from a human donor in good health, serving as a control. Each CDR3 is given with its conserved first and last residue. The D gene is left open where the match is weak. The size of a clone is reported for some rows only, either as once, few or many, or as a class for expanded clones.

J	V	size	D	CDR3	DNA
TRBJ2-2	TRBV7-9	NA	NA	CASPENINTGELFF	TGTGCCAGCCCCGAGAACATTAACACCGGGGAGCTGTTTTTT
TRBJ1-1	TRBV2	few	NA	CASSDQEPMNTEAFF	TGTGCCAGCAGTGATCAAGAGCCGATGAACACTGAAGCTTTCTTT
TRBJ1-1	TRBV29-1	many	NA	CSVMDAGYAFF	TGCAGCGTGATGGACGCGGGATACGCTTTCTTT
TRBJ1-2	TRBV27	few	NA	CASSLSITGFNYGYTF	TGTGCCAGCAGTTTATCGATCACCGGGTTTAACTATGGCTACACCTTC
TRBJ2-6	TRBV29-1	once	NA	CSAQVGANVLTF	TGCAGCGCCCAGGTCGGGGCCAACGTCCTGACTTTC
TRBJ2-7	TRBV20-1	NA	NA	CSPTAGYEQYF	TGCAGCCCCACGGCGGGGTACGAGCAGTACTTC
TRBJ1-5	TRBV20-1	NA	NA	CSAADFRTNQPQHF	TGCAGTGCTGCGGATTTTAGGACTAATCAGCCCCAGCATTTT
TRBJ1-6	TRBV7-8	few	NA	CASRPSNSPLHF	TGTGCCAGCAGACCCTCCAATTCACCCCTCCACTTT
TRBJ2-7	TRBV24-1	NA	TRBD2	CATSPTGLLYEQYF	TGTGCCACCAGTCCTACGGGACTACTATACGAGCAGTACTTC
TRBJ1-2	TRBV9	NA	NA	CASSVESRGGGYTF	TGTGCCAGCAGCGTAGAATCGCGCGGCGGGGGCTACACCTTC
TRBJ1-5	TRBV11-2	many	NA	CASSRNGELVNQPQHF	TGTGCCAGCAGCCGGAATGGGGAACTGGTCAATCAGCCCCAGCATTTT
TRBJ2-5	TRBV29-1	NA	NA	CSVLGGGGQETQYF	TGCAGCGTTTTAGGGGGGGGCGGGCAAGAGACCCAGTACTTC
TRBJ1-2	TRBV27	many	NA	CASRPQGRGYTF	TGTGCCAGCAGACCCCAGGGTAGGGGCTACACCTTC
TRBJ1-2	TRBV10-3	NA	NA	CAAGVGTNYGYTF	TGTGCCGCGGGAGTTGGAACTAACTATGGCTACACCTTC
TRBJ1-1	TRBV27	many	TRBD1	CASSPQGQTNTEAFF	TGTGCCAGCAGTCCCCAGGGACAGACGAACACTGAAGCTTTCTTT
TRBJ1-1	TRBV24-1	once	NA	CATSDNTGTEAFF	TGTGCCACCAGTGACAACACAGGGACTGAAGCTTTCTTT
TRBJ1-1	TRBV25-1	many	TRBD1	CASSDDRGVNTEAFF	TGTGCCAGCAGTGATGACAGGGGAGTAAACACTGAAGCTTTCTTT
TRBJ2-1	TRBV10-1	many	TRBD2	CASSAGDSYNEQFF	TGCGCCAGCTCAGCGGGAGACTCCTACAATGAGCAGTTCTTC
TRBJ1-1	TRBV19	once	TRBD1	CASSQRTGENTEAFF	TGTGCCAGTAGCCAGAGGACAGGGGAGAACACTGAAGCTTTCTTT
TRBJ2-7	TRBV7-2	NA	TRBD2	CASSPLAGGIEQYF	TGTGCCAGCAGCCCGCTAGCGGGGGGTATCGAGCAGTACTTT
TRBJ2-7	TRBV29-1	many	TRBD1	CSVEGEDRASYEQYF	TGCAGCGTTGAGGGGGAAGACAGGGCCTCCTACGAGCAGTACTTC
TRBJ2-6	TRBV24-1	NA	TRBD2	CATGTGTSVLTF	TGTGCCACCGGAACTGGGACTAGCGTCCTGACTTTC
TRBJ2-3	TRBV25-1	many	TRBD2	CASSALAGRGDTQYF	TGTGCCAGCAGTGCCCTAGCGGGAAGGGGAGATACGCAGTATTTT
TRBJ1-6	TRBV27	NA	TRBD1	CASSPSTGADSPLHF	TGTGCCAGCAGTCCTAGCACAGGGGCTGATTCACCCCTCCACTTT
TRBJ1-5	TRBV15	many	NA	CATSTRTANQPQHF	TGTGCCACCAGCACCCGGACAGCTAATCAGCCCCAGCATTTT
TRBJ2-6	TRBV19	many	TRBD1	CASSIAAGGRGANVLTF	TGTGCCAGTAGTATAGCGGCAGGGGGCCGTGGGGCCAACGTCCTGACTTTC
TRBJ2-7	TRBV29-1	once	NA	CSVGLTVTTEQYF	TGCAGCGTGGGACTGACGGTCACCACCGAGCAGTACTTC
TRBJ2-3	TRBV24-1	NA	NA	CATTMGAGDTQYF	TGTGCCACCACCATGGGAGCGGGTGATACGCAGTATTTT
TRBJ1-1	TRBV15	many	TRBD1	CVTSGTGVGTEAFF	TGTGTCACCAGCGGGACAGGGGTGGGCACTGAAGCTTTCTTT
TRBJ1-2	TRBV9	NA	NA	CASSGQTRQANYGYTF	TGTGCCAGCAGCGGACAGACTCGACAAGCTAACTATGGCTACACCTTC
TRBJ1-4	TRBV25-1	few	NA	CASSAGGRSNEKLFF	TGTGCCAGCAGTGCCGGGGGCAGGTCTAATGAAAAACTGTTTTTT
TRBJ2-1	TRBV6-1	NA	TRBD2	CASSPLAGGPNNEQFF	TGTGCCAGCAGCCCCCTCGCGGGGGGGCCCAACAATGAGCAGTTCTTC
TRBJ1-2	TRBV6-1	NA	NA	CAISEEHRIF	TGTGCCATCAGTGAAGAGCACCGAATTTTC
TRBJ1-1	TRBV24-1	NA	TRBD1	CATRGTGLNTEAFF	TGTGCCACCAGGGGGACAGGGTTGAACACTGAAGCTTTCTTT
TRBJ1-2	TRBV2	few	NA	CASMRYGYTF	TGTGCCAGCATGCGCTATGGCTACACCTTC
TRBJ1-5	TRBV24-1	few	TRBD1	CATSDLQSGGKQPQHF	TGTGCCACCAGTGATTTGCAGTCAGGGGGCAAGCAGCCCCAGCATTTT